This T cell receptor (beta chain) was recorded in a study of blood T cell repertoires in COVID-19. For the study at large: PBMCs, B-cell-depleted T cells, or T cells provided the cDNA or gDNA that made up the material.

Sequenced by immunoSEQ multiplex PCR; TCRdb stores in-frame clones only, minus some. This table holds about 78,000 clones, about 90% found once. This clone was seen a single time. With 3 bases removed from V and 8 bases from J, the gap between germline ends came to 13 bases. This CDR3 region has 14 residues. Germline assignment: CDR1 MDHEN and CDR2 SYDVKM. This chain joins TRBV28 and TRBJ1-4; D is possibly TRBD1 (5 bases). Input material: peripheral blood. The receptor was derived from a woman in her 50s in a cohort sampled during active COVID-19. The CDR3 region has the DNA TGTGCCAGCAGTTTGGGGGGAAGAGAGGAAAAACTGTTTTTT. Amino acids: CASSLGGREEKLFF.